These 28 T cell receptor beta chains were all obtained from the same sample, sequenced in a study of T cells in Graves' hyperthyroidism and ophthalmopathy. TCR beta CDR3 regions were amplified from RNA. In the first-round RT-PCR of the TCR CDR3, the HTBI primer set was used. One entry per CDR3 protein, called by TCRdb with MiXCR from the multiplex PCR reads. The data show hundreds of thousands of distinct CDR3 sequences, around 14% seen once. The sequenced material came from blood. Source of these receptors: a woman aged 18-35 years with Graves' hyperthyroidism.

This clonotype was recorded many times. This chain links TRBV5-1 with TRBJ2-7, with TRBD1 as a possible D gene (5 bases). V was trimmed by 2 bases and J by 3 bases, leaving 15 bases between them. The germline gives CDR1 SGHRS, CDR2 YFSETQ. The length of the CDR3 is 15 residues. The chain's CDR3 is CASSFLGQYYYEQYF. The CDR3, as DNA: TGCGCCAGCAGCTTCTTGGGGCAGTACTACTACGAGCAGTACTTC.

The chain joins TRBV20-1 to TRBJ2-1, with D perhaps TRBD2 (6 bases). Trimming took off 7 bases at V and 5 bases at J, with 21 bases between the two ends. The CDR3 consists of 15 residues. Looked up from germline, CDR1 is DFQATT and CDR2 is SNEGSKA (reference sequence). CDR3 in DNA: TGCAGTGGCAAGCTGTGGGACTTCCCTGACAATGAGCAGTTCTTC. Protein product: CSGKLWDFPDNEQFF.

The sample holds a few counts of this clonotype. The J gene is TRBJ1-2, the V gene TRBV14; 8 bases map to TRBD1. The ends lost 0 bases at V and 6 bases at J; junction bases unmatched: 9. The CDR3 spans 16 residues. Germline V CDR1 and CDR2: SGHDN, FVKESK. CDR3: CASSQEAQGARNGYTF. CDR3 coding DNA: TGTGCCAGCAGCCAAGAAGCGCAGGGGGCTCGTAATGGCTACACCTTC.

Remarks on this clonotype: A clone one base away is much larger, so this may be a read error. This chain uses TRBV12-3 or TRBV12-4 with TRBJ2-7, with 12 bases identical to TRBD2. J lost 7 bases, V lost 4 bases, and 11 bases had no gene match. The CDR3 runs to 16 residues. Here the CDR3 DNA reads TGTGCCAGCAGTTCCGGGCTAGCGGGAGGGTTCGGTGAGCAGTACTTC. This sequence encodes CASSSGLAGGFGEQYF.

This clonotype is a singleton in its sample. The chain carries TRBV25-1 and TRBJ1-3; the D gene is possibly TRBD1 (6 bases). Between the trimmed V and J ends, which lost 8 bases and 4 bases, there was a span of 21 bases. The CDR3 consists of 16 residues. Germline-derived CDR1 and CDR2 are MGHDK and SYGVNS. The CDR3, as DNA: TGTGCCAGCTCGGTTCTAGCAGGGGCGGCCGGAAACACCATATATTTT. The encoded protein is CASSVLAGAAGNTIYF. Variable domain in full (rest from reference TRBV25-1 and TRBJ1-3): EADIYQTPRYLVIGTGKKITLECSQTMGHDKMYWYQQDPGMELHLIHYSYGVNSTEKGDLSSESTVSRIRTEHFPLTLESARPSHTSQYLCASSVLAGAAGNTIYFGEGSWLTVV.

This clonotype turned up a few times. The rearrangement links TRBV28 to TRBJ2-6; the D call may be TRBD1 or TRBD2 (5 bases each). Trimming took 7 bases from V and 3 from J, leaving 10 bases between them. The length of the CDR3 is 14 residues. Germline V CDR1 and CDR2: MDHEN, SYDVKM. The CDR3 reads CASNEGRGANVLTF. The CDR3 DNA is TGTGCCAGCAACGAGGGGCGTGGGGCCAACGTCCTGACTTTC.

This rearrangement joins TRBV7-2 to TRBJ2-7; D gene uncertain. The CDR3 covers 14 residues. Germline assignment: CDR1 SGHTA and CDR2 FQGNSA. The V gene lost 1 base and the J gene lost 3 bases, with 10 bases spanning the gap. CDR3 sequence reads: CASSLGSRNYEQYF. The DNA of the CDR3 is TGTGCCAGCAGCTTAGGGTCTAGGAACTACGAGCAGTACTTC. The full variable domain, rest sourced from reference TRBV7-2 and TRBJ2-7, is GAGVSQSPSNKVTEKGKDVELRCDPISGHTALYWYRQSLGQGLEFLIYFQGNSAPDKSGLPSDRFSAERTGGSVSTLTIQRTQQEDSAVYLCASSLGSRNYEQYFGPGTRLTVT.

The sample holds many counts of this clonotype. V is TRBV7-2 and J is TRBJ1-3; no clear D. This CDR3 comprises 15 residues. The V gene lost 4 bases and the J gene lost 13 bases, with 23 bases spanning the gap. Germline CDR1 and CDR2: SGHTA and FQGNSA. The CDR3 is CASSSTLPDAAMIYF. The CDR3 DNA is TGTGCCAGCAGCTCAACCCTCCCAGACGCGGCGATGATATATTTT.

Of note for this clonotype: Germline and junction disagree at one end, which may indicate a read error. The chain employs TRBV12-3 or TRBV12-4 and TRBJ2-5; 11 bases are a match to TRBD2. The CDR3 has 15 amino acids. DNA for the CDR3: TGTGCCGGCAGTCTCCTAGCGGGGGGCCCCGAGACCCAGTACTTC. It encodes CAGSLLAGGPETQYF.

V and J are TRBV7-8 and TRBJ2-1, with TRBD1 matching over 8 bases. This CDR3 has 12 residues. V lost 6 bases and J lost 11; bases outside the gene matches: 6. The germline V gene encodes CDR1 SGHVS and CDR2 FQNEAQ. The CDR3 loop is CASRPGQGKQFF. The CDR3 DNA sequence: TGTGCCAGCAGGCCCGGACAGGGTAAGCAGTTCTTC.

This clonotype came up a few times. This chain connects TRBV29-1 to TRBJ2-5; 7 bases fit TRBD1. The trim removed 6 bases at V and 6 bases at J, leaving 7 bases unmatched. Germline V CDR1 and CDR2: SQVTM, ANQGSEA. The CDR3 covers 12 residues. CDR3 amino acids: CSVRGPEKTQYF. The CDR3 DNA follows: TGCAGCGTGAGGGGGCCAGAGAAGACCCAGTACTTC.

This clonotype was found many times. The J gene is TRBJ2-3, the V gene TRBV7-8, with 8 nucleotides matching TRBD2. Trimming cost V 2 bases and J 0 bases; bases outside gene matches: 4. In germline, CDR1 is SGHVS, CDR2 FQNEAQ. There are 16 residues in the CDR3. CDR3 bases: TGTGCCAGCAGCTTATCCCGACTAGCGAGCACAGATACGCAGTATTTT. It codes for CASSLSRLASTDTQYF.

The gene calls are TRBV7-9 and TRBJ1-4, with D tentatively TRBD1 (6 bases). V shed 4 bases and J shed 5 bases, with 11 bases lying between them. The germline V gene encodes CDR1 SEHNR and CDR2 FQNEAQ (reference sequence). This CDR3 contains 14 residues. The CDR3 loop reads CASSYRQGNEKLFF. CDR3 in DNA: TGTGCCAGCAGCTACCGGCAGGGGAATGAAAAACTGTTTTTT.

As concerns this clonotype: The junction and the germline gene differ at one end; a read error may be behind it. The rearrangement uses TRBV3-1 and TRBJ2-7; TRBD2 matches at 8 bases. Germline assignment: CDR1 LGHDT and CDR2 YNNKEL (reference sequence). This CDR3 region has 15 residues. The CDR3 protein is CASSLRGGGPYGQYF. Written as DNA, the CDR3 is TGTGCCAGCAGCTTACGAGGCGGGGGGCCGTACGGGCAGTACTTC.

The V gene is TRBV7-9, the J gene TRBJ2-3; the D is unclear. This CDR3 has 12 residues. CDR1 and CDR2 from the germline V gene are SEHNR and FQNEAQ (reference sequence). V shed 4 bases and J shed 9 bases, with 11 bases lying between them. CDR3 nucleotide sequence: TGTGCCAGCAGCTCGCTTCTTCCCACGCAGTATTTT. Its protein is CASSSLLPTQYF.

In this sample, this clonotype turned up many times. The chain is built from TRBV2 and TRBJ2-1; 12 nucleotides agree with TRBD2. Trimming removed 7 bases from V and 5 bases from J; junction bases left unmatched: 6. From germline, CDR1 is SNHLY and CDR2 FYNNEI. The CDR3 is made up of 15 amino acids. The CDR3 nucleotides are TGTGCCAGCACCAGGACTAGCGGGGCCCACAATGAGCAGTTCTTC. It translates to CASTRTSGAHNEQFF.

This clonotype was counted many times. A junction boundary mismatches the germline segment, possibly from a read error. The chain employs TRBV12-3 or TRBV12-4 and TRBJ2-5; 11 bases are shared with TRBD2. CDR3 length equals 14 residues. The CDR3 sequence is CASSIAGGRETQYF. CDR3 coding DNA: TGTGCCAGCAGTATAGCGGGGGGGCGGGAGACCCAGTACTTC.

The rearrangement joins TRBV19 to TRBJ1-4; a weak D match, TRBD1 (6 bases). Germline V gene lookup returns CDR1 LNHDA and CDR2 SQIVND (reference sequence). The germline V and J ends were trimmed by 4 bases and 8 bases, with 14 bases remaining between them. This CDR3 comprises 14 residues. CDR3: CASSTGGGAEKLFF. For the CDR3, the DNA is TGTGCCAGTAGTACCGGGGGGGGCGCGGAAAAACTGTTTTTT.

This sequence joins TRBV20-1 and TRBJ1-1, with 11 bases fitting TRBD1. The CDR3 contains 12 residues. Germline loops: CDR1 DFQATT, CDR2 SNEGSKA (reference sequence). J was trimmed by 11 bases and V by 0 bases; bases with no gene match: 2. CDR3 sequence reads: CSARDGTGGAFF. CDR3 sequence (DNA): TGCAGTGCTAGAGATGGGACAGGGGGGGCTTTCTTT.

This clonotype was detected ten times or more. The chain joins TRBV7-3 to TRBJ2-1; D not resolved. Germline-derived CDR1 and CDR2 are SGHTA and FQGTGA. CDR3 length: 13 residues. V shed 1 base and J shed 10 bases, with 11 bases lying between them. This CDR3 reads CASSLSRVREQFF. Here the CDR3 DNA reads TGTGCCAGCAGCTTAAGTCGGGTCCGGGAGCAGTTCTTC.

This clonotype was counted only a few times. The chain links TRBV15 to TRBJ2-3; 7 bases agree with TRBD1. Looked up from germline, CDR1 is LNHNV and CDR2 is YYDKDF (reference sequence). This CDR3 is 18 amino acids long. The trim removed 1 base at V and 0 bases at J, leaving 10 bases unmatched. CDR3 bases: TGTGCCACCAGCAGAGTCACCGGGACAGTCCTTAGCACAGATACGCAGTATTTT. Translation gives CATSRVTGTVLSTDTQYF.

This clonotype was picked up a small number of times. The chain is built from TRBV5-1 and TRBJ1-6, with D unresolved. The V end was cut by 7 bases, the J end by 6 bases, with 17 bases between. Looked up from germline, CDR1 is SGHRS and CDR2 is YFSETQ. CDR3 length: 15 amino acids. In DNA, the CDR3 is TGCGCCAGCCAGGAAGGGCTTTCCGGTAATTCACCCCTCCACTTT. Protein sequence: CASQEGLSGNSPLHF.

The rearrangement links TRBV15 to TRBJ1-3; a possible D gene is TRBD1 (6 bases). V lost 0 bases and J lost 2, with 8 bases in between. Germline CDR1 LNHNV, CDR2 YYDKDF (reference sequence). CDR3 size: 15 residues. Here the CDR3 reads CATSRDRTAGNTIYF. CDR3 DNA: TGTGCCACCAGCAGAGATCGGACAGCTGGAAACACCATATATTTT.

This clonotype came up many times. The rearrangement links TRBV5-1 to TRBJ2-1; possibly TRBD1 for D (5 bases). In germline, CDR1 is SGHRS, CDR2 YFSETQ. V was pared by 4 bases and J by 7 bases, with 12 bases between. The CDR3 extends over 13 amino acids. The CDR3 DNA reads TGCGCCAGCAGCGCGAAGGGGTGGAATGAGCAGTTCTTC. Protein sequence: CASSAKGWNEQFF.

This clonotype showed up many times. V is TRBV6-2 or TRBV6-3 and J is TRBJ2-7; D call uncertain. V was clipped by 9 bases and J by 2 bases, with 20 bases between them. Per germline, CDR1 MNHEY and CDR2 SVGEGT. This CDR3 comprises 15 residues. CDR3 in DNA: TGTGCCAGTTGCTCCTACAGAACACCGACCTACGAGCAGTACTTC. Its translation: CASCSYRTPTYEQYF.

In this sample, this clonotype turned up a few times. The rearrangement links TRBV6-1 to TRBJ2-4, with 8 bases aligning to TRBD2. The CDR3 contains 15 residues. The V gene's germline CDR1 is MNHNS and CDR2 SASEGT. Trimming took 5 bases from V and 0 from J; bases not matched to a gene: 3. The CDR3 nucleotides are TGTGCCAGCAGTAACCTAGCGGGAGCCAAAAACATTCAGTACTTC. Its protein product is CASSNLAGAKNIQYF.

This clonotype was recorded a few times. The CDR3 sequence is CASSLRGYRTGVFFSNQPQHF. CDR3 DNA: TGTGCCAGCAGCTTGAGGGGATACCGGACAGGGGTCTTTTTTAGCAATCAGCCCCAGCATTTT. V is TRBV5-5 and J is TRBJ1-5; the match to TRBD1 covers 9 bases. The trim removed 1 base at V and 0 bases at J, leaving 17 bases unmatched. CDR3 length: 21 amino acids. Looked up from germline, CDR1 is SGHKS and CDR2 is YYEKEE (reference sequence). The complete variable domain, with remaining parts taken from reference TRBV5-5 and TRBJ1-5, reads DAGVTQSPTHLIKTRGQQVTLRCSPISGHKSVSWYQQVLGQGPQFIFQYYEKEERGRGNFPDRFSARQFPNYSSELNVNALLLGDSALYLCASSLRGYRTGVFFSNQPQHFGDGTRLSIL.

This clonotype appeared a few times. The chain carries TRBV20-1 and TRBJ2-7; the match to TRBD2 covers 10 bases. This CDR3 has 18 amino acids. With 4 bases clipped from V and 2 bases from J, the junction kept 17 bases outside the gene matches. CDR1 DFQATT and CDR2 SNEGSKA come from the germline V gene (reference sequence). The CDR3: CSATSAGGPSQTPYEQYF. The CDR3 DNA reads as TGCAGTGCTACTTCAGCGGGAGGGCCCTCCCAAACTCCCTACGAGCAGTACTTC.